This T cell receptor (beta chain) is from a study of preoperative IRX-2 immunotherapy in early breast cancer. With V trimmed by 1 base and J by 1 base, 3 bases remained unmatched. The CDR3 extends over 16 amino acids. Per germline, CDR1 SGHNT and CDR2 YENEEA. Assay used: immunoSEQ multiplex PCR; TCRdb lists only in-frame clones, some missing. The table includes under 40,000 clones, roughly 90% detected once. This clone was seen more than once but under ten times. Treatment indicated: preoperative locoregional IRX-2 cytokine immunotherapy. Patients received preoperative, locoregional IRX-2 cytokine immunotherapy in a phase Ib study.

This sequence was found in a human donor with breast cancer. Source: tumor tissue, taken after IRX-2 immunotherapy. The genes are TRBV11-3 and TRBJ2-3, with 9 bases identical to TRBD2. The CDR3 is CASSLGQRGGTDTQYF. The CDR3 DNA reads TGTGCCAGCAGCTTAGGGCAGCGGGGGGGCACAGATACGCAGTATTTT.